Included here is one TCR beta chain sequence, with context. This specimen belongs to a study of blood T cell repertoires in COVID-19. Turning to the study itself: Nucleic acid was either cDNA or gDNA, and it came from T cells, B-cell-depleted T cells, or PBMCs.

The protocol was immunoSEQ multiplex PCR, while the TCRdb copy is restricted to in-frame clones and leaves out a portion. The sample holds approximately 59,000 clones; 75% to 90% are singletons and the top ten take roughly 30%. Trimming left V 0 bases short and J 8 bases short, with 13 bases between. The V gene's germline CDR1 is MNHNS and CDR2 SASEGT. CDR3 size: 14 residues. This clonotype was obtained from a man between 60 and 70 years old with COVID-19, enrolled during active disease. Sequencing was performed on peripheral blood. The V and J genes are TRBV6-1 and TRBJ1-2; perhaps TRBD1 as D (6 bases). The CDR3 DNA is TGTGCCAGCAGTGAAGCGCTCGGGGGGCAAGGCTACACCTTC. This gives the protein CASSEALGGQGYTF.